The source of this TCR beta chain is a study of T cells in Graves' hyperthyroidism and ophthalmopathy. Across the study: The blood sample was taken at first diagnosis, before treatment began.

Germline V gene sequence: CDR1 LNHNV, CDR2 YYDKDF (reference sequence). V lost 3 bases, J lost 0 bases, and 8 bases lay in between. The CDR3 is 14 amino acids. RNA transcripts yielded amplified TCR beta CDR3 regions. With the HTBI primer set, the TCR CDR3 went through a first round of RT-PCR. Via MiXCR, TCRdb re-called the multiplex PCR reads, giving one row per CDR3 protein. Of roughly 240,000 distinct CDR3 sequences in the sample, approximately 24% were seen once. This clonotype showed up many times. Diagnosis relied on clinical symptoms, serum thyroxine and TRAb, thyroid ultrasound and orbital computed tomography. The source of the PBMCs was less than 12 ml of fresh peripheral blood.

This TCR was sampled from a woman aged 40-49 years with Graves' ophthalmopathy. This sequence joins TRBV15 and TRBJ2-5; the D is unclear. The sample consisted of blood. DNA for the CDR3: TGTGCCACCAGCAGTCTAACGTACCAAGAGACCCAGTACTTC. Its translation is CATSSLTYQETQYF.